The T cell receptor (beta chain) under discussion was sequenced for a study of T cell responses to AZD1222 COVID-19 vaccine. Study findings and constraints: The study found Spike-specific TCR breadth and depth rose after two AZD1222 doses.

A word on this clone: Antigen: not known.

V was trimmed by 0 bases and J by 4 bases, leaving 12 bases between them. Germline lookup yields CDR1 SGHRS and CDR2 YFSETQ. This CDR3 contains 15 residues. Measured with immunoSEQ multiplex PCR; TCRdb has only the in-frame clones, and not every one. The sample has 200,000 to 300,000 clones; approximately 93% are singletons. Here the sequenced sample was peripheral blood, taken on day 0 of AZD1222 vaccination. The sequence was collected from an adult in good health. The chain carries TRBV5-1 and TRBJ2-3; the D gene is possibly TRBD2 (5 bases). The CDR3 loop reads CASSLAGFGADTQYF. The CDR3 DNA is TGCGCCAGCAGCTTGGCGGGGTTTGGCGCAGATACGCAGTATTTT.